This TCR beta chain was sequenced for a study of cytomegalovirus exposure and HLA in healthy donors. Trimming removed 4 bases at V and 10 bases at J, with 13 bases between. The CDR3 is made up of 11 amino acids. Germline V gives CDR1 DFQATT, CDR2 SNEGSKA (reference sequence). Both 60 Vbeta primers and 13 Jbeta primers went into the PCR. Only in-frame clones appear in the TCRdb table, and some are missing; sequencing was by immunoSEQ multiplex PCR. The sample has 70,000 to 85,000 clones, approximately 67% seen once. The TCR comes from a male donor in good health and CMV-seropositive. Sequencing was performed on PBMCs. The chain uses TRBV20-1 and TRBJ1-1, with D uncertain. This CDR3 is CSAISPARAFF. CDR3 DNA: TGCAGTGCTATTAGCCCCGCGCGAGCTTTCTTT.